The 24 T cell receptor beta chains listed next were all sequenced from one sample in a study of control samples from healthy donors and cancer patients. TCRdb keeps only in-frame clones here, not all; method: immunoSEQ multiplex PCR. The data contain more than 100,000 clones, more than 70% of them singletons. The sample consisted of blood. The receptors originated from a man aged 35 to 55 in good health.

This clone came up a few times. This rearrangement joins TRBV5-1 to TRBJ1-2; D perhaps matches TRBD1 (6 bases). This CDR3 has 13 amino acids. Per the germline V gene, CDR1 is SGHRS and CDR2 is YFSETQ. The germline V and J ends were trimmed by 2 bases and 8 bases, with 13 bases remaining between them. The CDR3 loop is CASSFAGASGYTF. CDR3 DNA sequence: TGCGCCAGCAGCTTCGCGGGGGCGTCCGGCTACACCTTC.

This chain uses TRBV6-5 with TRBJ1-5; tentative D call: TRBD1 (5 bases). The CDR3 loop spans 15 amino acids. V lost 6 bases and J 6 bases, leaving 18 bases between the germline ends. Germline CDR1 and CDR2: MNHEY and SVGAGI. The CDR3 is CASRNTGALGQPQHF. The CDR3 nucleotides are TGTGCCAGCAGGAACACCGGGGCCTTGGGTCAGCCCCAGCATTTT.

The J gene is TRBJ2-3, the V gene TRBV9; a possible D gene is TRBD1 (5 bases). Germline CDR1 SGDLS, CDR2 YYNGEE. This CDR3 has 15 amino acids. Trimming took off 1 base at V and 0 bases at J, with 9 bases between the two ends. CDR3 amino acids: CASSVLRGSTDTQYF. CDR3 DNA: TGTGCCAGCAGCGTATTAAGGGGAAGCACAGATACGCAGTATTTT.

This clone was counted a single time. The CDR3 nucleotides are TGTGCCAGCAGCCGGGGACTAGCGGGGGGGCCAAACACCGGGGAGCTGTTTTTT. It encodes CASSRGLAGGPNTGELFF. The gene calls are TRBV3-1 (or the pseudogene TRBV3-2) and TRBJ2-2; 16 nucleotides line up with TRBD2. CDR3 length: 18 amino acids. V lost 4 bases to trimming and J lost 2 bases; unmatched junction nucleotides: 4. Germline V gene lookup returns CDR1 LGHDT and CDR2 YNNKEL (reference sequence).

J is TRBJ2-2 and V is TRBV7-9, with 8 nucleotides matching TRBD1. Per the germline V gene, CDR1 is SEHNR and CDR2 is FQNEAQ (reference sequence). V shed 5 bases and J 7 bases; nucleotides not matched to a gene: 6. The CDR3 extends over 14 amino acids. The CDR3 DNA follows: TGTGCCAGCAGCACCACAGGGGGTCACGGGGAGCTGTTTTTT. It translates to CASSTTGGHGELFF.

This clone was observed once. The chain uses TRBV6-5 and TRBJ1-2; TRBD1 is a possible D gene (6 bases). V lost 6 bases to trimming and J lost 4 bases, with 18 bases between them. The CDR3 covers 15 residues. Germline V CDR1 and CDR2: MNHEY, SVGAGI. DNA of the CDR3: TGTGCCAGCAGCTCCATGGGGGGGCGCGTCTATGGCTACACCTTC. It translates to CASSSMGGRVYGYTF.

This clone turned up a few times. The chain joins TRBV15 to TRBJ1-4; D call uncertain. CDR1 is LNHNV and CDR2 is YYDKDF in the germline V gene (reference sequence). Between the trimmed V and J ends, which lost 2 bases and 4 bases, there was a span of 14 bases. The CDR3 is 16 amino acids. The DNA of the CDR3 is TGTGCCACCAGCAGACCCAGGCGGGTGATTAATGAAAAACTGTTTTTT. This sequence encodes CATSRPRRVINEKLFF. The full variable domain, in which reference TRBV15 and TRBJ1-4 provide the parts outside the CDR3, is DAMVIQNPRYQVTQFGKPVTLSCSQTLNHNVMYWYQQKSSQAPKLLFHYYDKDFNNEADTPDNFQSRRPNTSFCFLDIRSPGLGDTAMYLCATSRPRRVINEKLFFGSGTQLSVL.

The CDR3 spells CASSLGRATEAFF. CDR3 sequence (DNA): TGTGCCAGCAGTTTAGGCAGGGCCACTGAAGCTTTCTTT. The chain has TRBV12-3 or TRBV12-4 and TRBJ1-1; D is perhaps TRBD1 (5 bases). The CDR3 totals 13 residues. The germline V and J ends were trimmed by 1 base and 4 bases, with 7 bases remaining between them.

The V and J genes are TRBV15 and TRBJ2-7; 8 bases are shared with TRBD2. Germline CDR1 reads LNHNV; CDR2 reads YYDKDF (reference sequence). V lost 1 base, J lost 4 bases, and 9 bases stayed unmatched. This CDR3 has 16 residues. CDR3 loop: CATSRVKAGGSYEQYF. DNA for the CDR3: TGTGCCACCAGCAGAGTAAAGGCGGGGGGATCATACGAGCAGTACTTC.

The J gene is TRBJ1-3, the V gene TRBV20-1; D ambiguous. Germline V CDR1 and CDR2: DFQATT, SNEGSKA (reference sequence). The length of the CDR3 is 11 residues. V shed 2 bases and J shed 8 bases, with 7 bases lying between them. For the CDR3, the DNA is TGCAGTGCTAGAAAGGGTGACACCATATATTTT. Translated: CSARKGDTIYF.

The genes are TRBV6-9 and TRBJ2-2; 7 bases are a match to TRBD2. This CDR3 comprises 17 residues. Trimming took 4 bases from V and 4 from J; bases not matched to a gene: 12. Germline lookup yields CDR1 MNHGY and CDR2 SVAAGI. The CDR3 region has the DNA TGTGCCAGCAGTTCCCGCGGGGGTGTCAGTCGCACCGGGGAGCTGTTTTTT. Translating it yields CASSSRGGVSRTGELFF.

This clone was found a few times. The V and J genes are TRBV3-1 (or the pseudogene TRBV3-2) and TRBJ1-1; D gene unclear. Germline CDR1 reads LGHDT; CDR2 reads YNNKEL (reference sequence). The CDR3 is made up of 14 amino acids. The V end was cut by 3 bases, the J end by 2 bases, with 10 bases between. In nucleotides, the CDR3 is TGTGCCAGCAGCCATGGCAGGATAAACACTGAAGCTTTCTTT. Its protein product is CASSHGRINTEAFF.

The chain's CDR3 is CASSSQTGIRAFF. The CDR3 nucleotides read TGTGCCAGCAGTTCACAAACAGGGATACGGGCTTTCTTT. The chain uses TRBV12-3 or TRBV12-4 and TRBJ1-1; possible D gene TRBD1, 6 bases. The length of the CDR3 is 13 residues. Trimming removed 4 bases from V and 11 bases from J, with 17 bases in between.

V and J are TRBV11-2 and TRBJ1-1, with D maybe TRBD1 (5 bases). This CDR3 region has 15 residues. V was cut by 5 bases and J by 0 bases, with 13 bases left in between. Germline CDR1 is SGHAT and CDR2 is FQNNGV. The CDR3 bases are TGTGCCAGCAGCCCCCAGGGACGGATGAACACTGAAGCTTTCTTT. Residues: CASSPQGRMNTEAFF.

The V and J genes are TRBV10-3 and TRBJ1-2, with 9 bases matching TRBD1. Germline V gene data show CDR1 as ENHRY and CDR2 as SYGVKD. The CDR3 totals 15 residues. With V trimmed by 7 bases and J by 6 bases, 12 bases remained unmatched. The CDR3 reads CAITESGTGWDGYTF. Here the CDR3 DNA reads TGTGCCATCACCGAATCCGGGACAGGGTGGGATGGCTACACCTTC.

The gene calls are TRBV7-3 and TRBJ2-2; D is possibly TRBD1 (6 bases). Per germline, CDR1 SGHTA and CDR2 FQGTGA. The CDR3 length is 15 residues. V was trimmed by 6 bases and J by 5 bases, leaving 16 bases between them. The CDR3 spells CASSPQGYSTGELFF. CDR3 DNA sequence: TGTGCCAGCAGTCCCCAGGGGTATTCGACCGGGGAGCTGTTTTTT.

DNA for the CDR3: TGTGCCACCAGCAGAGATCAGATCTCGGTTGCCGGGGAGCTGTTTTTT. Its translation: CATSRDQISVAGELFF. V gene TRBV15 combines with J gene TRBJ2-2, with D unresolved. Germline CDR1 reads LNHNV; CDR2 reads YYDKDF (reference sequence). Trimming stripped 0 bases from V and 6 bases from J, with 14 bases between. CDR3 length: 16 amino acids. Full variable domain (rest looked up from reference TRBV15 and TRBJ2-2): DAMVIQNPRYQVTQFGKPVTLSCSQTLNHNVMYWYQQKSSQAPKLLFHYYDKDFNNEADTPDNFQSRRPNTSFCFLDIRSPGLGDTAMYLCATSRDQISVAGELFFGEGSRLTVL.

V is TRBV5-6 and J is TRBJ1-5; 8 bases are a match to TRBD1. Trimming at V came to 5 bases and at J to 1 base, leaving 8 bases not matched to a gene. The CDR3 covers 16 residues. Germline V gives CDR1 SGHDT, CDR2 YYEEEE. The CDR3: CASSPQGARSNQPQHF. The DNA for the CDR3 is TGTGCCAGCAGTCCCCAGGGGGCGAGGAGCAATCAGCCCCAGCATTTT.

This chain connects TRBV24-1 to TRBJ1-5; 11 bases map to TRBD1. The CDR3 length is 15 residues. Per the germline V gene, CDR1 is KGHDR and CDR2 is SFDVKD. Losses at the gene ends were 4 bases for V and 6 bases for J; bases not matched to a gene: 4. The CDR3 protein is CATSDSGTGGQPQHF. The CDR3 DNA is TGTGCCACCAGTGACTCCGGGACAGGGGGTCAGCCCCAGCATTTT.

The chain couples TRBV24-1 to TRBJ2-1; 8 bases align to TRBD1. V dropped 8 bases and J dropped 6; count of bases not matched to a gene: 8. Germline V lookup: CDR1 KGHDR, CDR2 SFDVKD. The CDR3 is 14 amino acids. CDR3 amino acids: CATKGTGYSNEQFF. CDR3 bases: TGTGCCACCAAGGGGACAGGATATTCCAATGAGCAGTTCTTC.

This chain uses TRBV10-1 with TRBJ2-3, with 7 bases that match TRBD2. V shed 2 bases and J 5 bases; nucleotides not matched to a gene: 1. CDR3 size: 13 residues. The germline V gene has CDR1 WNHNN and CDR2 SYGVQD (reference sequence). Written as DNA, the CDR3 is TGCGCCAGCAGTGAGGGCGGGGGAGATACGCAGTATTTT. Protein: CASSEGGGDTQYF.

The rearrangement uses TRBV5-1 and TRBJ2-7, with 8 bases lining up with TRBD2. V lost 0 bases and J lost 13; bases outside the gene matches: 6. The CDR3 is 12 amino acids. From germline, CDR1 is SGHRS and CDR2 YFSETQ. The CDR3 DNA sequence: TGCGCCAGCAGCTTGGAGAGCGGGGGCCTCTACTTC. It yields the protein CASSLESGGLYF.

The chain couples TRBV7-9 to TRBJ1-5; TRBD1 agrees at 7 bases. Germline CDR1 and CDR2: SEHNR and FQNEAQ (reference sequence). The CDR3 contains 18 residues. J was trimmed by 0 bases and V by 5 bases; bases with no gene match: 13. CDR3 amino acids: CASSRGLLGQASNQPQHF. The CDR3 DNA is TGTGCCAGCAGCCGGGGCCTCCTCGGACAGGCTAGCAATCAGCCCCAGCATTTT.

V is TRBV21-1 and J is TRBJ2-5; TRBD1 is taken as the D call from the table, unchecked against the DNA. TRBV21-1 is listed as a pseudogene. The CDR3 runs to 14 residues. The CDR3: CASSPWTGGETQYF. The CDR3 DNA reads TGTGCCAGCAGCCCCTGGACAGGGGGAGAGACCCAGTACTTC.